Given below is one TCR beta chain in context. It was at deep level that the assay was run. Unsorted PBMCs provided DNA that was sequenced on ten immunoSEQ deep assay plates. Generated by immunoSEQ multiplex PCR, the TCRdb table keeps only in-frame clones and is missing some. The sample contains about half a million clones, approximately 78% of which appear only once. Donors, without exception, were Caucasian adults residing in Nashville, Tennessee. The sample originates from a study of shared clonotypes between healthy human individuals. The V gene end was trimmed by 4 bases and the J gene end by 8 bases; junction bases not matched to a gene: 3. Germline CDR1 is SNHLY and CDR2 is FYNNEI. This CDR3 comprises 12 residues.

The clonotype originates from a woman between 40 and 50 years old in good health. Some clones in this sample may be carry-over from other donors' samples. This chain connects TRBV2 to TRBJ1-2; 8 nucleotides agree with TRBD1. Sequenced sample: PBMCs. In DNA form, the CDR3 reads TGTGCCAGCAGTGGGACAGGGCGAGGCTACACCTTC. Amino acids: CASSGTGRGYTF. Filled out from reference TRBV2 and TRBJ1-2, the complete variable domain reads EPEVTQTPSHQVTQMGQEVILRCVPISNHLYFYWYRQILGQKVEFLVSFYNNEISEKSEIFDDQFSVERPDGSNFTLKIRSTKLEDSAMYFCASSGTGRGYTFGSGTRLTVV.